These 11 T cell receptor beta chains originate from one sample sequenced in a study of T-cell memory formation after mild COVID-19. TCRdb reanalysed the 5' RACE reads using MiXCR and keeps one entry per CDR3 protein. The sample records more than 350,000 distinct CDR3 sequences, under 25% being singletons. The sequencing sample was made of PBMCs or a T cell subset sorted from them (not recorded which). The receptor source for this set is an adult woman who had mild COVID-19 (a few samples of this study predate the infection). Cell type and time point are not known.

There are a few counts of this clonotype. The chain links TRBV5-1 to TRBJ2-7, with 8 bases matching TRBD1. V shed 5 bases, J shed 6 bases, and the junction held 4 bases outside the gene matches. The CDR3 is 12 residues long. CDR1 is SGHRS, CDR2 YFSETQ, per germline. CDR3 coding DNA: TGCGCCAGCAGAAGACAGGGGAGCGAGCAGTACTTC. As protein: CASRRQGSEQYF.

This clonotype was seen more than once but under ten times. V is TRBV9 and J is TRBJ1-1; D ambiguous. CDR3 size: 13 residues. CDR1 is SGDLS and CDR2 is YYNGEE in the germline V gene. V dropped 0 bases and J dropped 1 base, with 4 bases sitting between them. The CDR3 coding sequence is TGTGCCAGCAGCGTAGAGAGGAACACTGAAGCTTTCTTT. Amino acid sequence: CASSVERNTEAFF. Full variable domain (remainder filled in from reference TRBV9 and TRBJ1-1): DSGVTQTPKHLITATGQRVTLRCSPRSGDLSVYWYQQSLDQGLQFLIQYYNGEERAKGNILERFSAQQFPDLHSELNLSSLELGDSALYFCASSVERNTEAFFGQGTRLTVV.

The rearrangement links TRBV7-2 to TRBJ1-1; 8 nucleotides align to TRBD1. CDR3 length equals 14 residues. CDR1 and CDR2 from the germline V gene are SGHTA and FQGNSA. J gave up 0 bases and V 4 bases, and 1 base lay outside the gene matches. CDR3 coding DNA: TGTGCCAGCAGCTCGGACAGGGTGAACACTGAAGCTTTCTTT. Residues: CASSSDRVNTEAFF.

This clonotype was seen a handful of times. This chain uses TRBV9 with TRBJ2-1, with TRBD2 identical over 7 bases. V lost 3 bases to trimming and J lost 5 bases; unmatched junction nucleotides: 8. Germline V CDR1 and CDR2: SGDLS, YYNGEE. This CDR3 spans 15 amino acids. The CDR3: CASSGGGAGHNEQFF. In nucleotides, the CDR3 is TGTGCCAGCAGCGGGGGCGGAGCGGGGCACAATGAGCAGTTCTTC. The full variable domain, with the rest looked up from reference TRBV9 and TRBJ2-1, is DSGVTQTPKHLITATGQRVTLRCSPRSGDLSVYWYQQSLDQGLQFLIQYYNGEERAKGNILERFSAQQFPDLHSELNLSSLELGDSALYFCASSGGGAGHNEQFFGPGTRLTVL.

The V gene is TRBV4-1, the J gene TRBJ2-3; 8 bases match TRBD2. Germline lookup yields CDR1 MGHRA and CDR2 YSYEKL. The CDR3 covers 15 residues. The V and J ends lost 0 bases and 14 bases, in that order; junction bases with no gene match: 13. The CDR3 loop reads CASSQDRRTSSSRYF. The DNA for the CDR3 is TGCGCCAGCAGCCAAGATCGTCGGACTAGCTCTTCGCGGTATTTT.

This clonotype was recorded a few times. V and J are TRBV20-1 and TRBJ2-1, with 7 nucleotides matching TRBD2. The CDR3 consists of 14 residues. V dropped 1 base and J dropped 0; count of bases not matched to a gene: 0. Looked up from germline, CDR1 is DFQATT and CDR2 is SNEGSKA (reference sequence). DNA of the CDR3: TGCAGTGCTAGAGGACTAGCCTCCTACAATGAGCAGTTCTTC. Amino acids: CSARGLASYNEQFF.

In its sample, this clonotype was seen a few times. V usage is TRBV4-1 and J usage is TRBJ2-5, with 9 bases matching TRBD2. This CDR3 is 15 amino acids long. Germline V gene sequence: CDR1 MGHRA, CDR2 YSYEKL. J was trimmed by 5 bases and V by 1 base; bases with no gene match: 5. The CDR3 nucleotides read TGCGCCAGCAGCCAAGGAGGACTAGCGTTGGAGACCCAGTACTTC. This translates into CASSQGGLALETQYF.

The chain recombines TRBV6-6 with TRBJ2-1; unclear D gene. This CDR3 has 16 residues. The ends were cut back, 0 bases at V and 2 bases at J, with 11 bases in the middle. The germline V gene encodes CDR1 MNHNY and CDR2 SVGAGI (reference sequence). This chain's CDR3 is CASSYSLGYTYNEQFF. The DNA for the CDR3 is TGTGCCAGCAGTTACTCGCTTGGCTACACCTACAATGAGCAGTTCTTC.

The chain recombines TRBV4-2 with TRBJ2-1, with TRBD2 matching 13 bases. This CDR3 has 21 residues. In germline, CDR1 is LGHNA, CDR2 YNFKEQ. V shed 1 base and J 3 bases; nucleotides not matched to a gene: 15. The CDR3 DNA is TGTGCCAGCAGCCAAGCGTCTAAAAGACTAGCGGGAGGCCGACTCTACAATGAGCAGTTCTTC. This codes for CASSQASKRLAGGRLYNEQFF.

This sequence joins TRBV2 and TRBJ1-1; D possibly corresponds to TRBD1 (5 bases). The germline V gene has CDR1 SNHLY and CDR2 FYNNEI. Trimming took off 9 bases at V and 0 bases at J, with 23 bases between the two ends. This CDR3 has 17 residues. DNA of the CDR3: TGTGCCAGAATGCTGTCAGGGAATTTTATTATGAACACTGAAGCTTTCTTT. It translates to CARMLSGNFIMNTEAFF.

This clonotype came up a few times. The chain joins TRBV5-5 to TRBJ1-4; no definite D call. V gave up 2 bases and J gave up 0 bases, with 8 bases separating them. CDR3 size: 15 residues. The germline CDR1 and CDR2 sequences are SGHKS and YYEKEE (reference sequence). The CDR3 spells CASSFRGATNEKLFF. The CDR3 coding sequence is TGTGCCAGCAGCTTCCGGGGAGCAACTAATGAAAAACTGTTTTTT. The whole variable domain, filled in from reference TRBV5-5 and TRBJ1-4, reads DAGVTQSPTHLIKTRGQQVTLRCSPISGHKSVSWYQQVLGQGPQFIFQYYEKEERGRGNFPDRFSARQFPNYSSELNVNALLLGDSALYLCASSFRGATNEKLFFGSGTQLSVL.